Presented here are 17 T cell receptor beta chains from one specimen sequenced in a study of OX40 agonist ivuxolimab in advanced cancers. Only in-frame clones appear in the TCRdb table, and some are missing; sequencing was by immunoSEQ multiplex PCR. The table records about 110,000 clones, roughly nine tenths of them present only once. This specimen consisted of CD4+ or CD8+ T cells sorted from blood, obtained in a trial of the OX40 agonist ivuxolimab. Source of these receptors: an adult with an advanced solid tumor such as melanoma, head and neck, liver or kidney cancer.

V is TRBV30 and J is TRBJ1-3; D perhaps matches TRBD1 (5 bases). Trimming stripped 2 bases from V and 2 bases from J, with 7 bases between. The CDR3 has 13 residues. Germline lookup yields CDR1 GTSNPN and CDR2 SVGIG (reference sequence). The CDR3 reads CAWSMGPGNTIYF. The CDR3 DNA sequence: TGTGCCTGGAGTATGGGGCCTGGAAACACCATATATTTT.

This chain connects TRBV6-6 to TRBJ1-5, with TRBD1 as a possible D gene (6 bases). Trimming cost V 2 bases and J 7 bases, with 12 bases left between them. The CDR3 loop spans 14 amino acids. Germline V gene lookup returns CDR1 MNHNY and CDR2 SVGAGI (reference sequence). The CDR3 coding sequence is TGTGCCAGCAGTTACGGGCAGGGGAGGCAGCCCCAGCATTTT. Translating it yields CASSYGQGRQPQHF.

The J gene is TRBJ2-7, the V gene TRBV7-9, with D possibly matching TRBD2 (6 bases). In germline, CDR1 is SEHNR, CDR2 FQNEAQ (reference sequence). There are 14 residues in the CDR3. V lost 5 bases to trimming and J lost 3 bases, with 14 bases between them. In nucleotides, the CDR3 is TGTGCCAGCAGCCTAGACGGGGGAGACTACGAGCAGTACTTC. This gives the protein CASSLDGGDYEQYF.

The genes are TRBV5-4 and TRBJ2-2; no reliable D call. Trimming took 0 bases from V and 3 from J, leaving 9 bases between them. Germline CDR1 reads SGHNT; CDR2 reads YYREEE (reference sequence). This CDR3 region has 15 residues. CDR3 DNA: TGTGCCAGCAGCTTGGGAGGAACGGACACCGGGGAGCTGTTTTTT. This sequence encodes CASSLGGTDTGELFF. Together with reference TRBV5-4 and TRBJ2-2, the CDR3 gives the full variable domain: ETGVTQSPTHLIKTRGQQVTLRCSSQSGHNTVSWYQQALGQGPQFIFQYYREEENGRGNFPPRFSGLQFPNYSSELNVNALELDDSALYLCASSLGGTDTGELFFGEGSRLTVL.

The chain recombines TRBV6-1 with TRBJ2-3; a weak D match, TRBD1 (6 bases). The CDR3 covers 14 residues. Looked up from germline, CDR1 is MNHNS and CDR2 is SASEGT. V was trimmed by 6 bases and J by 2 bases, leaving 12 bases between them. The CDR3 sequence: CASSWTVNTDTQYF. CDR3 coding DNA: TGTGCCAGCAGCTGGACAGTAAACACAGATACGCAGTATTTT.

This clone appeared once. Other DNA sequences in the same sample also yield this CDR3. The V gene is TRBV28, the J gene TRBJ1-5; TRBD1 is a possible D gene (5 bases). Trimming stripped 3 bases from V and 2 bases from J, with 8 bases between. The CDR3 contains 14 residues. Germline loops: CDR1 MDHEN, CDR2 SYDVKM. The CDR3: CASSLGGGNQPQHF. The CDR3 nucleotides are TGTGCCAGCAGTTTGGGGGGGGGCAATCAGCCCCAGCATTTT. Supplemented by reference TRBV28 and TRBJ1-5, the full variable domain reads DVKVTQSSRYLVKRTGEKVFLECVQDMDHENMFWYRQDPGLGLRLIYFSYDVKMKEKGDIPEGYSVSREKKERFSLILESASTNQTSMYLCASSLGGGNQPQHFGDGTRLSIL.

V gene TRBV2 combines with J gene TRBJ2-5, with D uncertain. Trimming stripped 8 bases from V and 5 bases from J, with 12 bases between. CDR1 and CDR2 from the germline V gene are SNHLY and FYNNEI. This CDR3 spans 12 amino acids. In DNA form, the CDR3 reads TGTGCCAGCTCCCGGGCGTCGGAGACCCAGTACTTC. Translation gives CASSRASETQYF. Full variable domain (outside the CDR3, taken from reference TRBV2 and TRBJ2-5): EPEVTQTPSHQVTQMGQEVILRCVPISNHLYFYWYRQILGQKVEFLVSFYNNEISEKSEIFDDQFSVERPDGSNFTLKIRSTKLEDSAMYFCASSRASETQYFGPGTRLLVL.

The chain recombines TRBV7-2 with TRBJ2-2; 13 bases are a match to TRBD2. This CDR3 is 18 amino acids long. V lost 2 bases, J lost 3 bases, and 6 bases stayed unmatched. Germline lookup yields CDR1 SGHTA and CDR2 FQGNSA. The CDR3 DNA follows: TGTGCCAGCAGCTTAACTAGCGGGGGGGCAATTGACACCGGGGAGCTGTTTTTT. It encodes CASSLTSGGAIDTGELFF.

As DNA, the CDR3 is TGTGCCGCCCGGGGACTAGCGGGGGGGTACAATGAGCAGTTCTTC. It specifies CAARGLAGGYNEQFF. The J gene is TRBJ2-1, the V gene TRBV6-5; 16 nucleotides line up with TRBD2. The CDR3 is 15 residues long. CDR1 is MNHEY, CDR2 SVGAGI, per germline. V was pared by 11 bases and J by 4 bases, with 5 bases of the junction left unmatched.

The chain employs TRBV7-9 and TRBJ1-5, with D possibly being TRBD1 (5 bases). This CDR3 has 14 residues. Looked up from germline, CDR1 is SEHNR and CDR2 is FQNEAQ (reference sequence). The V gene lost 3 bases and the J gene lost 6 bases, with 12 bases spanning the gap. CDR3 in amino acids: CASSLGVGSQPQHF. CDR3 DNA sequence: TGTGCCAGCAGCTTGGGGGTAGGAAGTCAGCCCCAGCATTTT.

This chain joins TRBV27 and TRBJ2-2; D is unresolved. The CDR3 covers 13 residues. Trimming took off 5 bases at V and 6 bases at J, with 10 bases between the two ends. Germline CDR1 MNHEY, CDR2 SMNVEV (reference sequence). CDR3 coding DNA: TGTGCCAGCAGTCCTAGGTTGTCCGGGGAGCTGTTTTTT. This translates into CASSPRLSGELFF.

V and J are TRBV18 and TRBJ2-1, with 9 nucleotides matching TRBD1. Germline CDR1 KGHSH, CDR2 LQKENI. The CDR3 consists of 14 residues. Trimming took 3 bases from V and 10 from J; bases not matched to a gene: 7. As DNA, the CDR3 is TGTGCCAGCTCACCTTTGGGACAGGGCAGGGAGCAGTTCTTC. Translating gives CASSPLGQGREQFF.

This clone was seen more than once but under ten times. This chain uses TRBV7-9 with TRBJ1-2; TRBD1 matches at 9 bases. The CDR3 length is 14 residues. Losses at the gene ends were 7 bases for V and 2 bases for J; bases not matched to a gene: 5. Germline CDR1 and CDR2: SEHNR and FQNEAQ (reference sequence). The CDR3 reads CASNIGQGNYGYTF. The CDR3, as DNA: TGTGCCAGCAACATTGGACAGGGGAACTATGGCTACACCTTC.

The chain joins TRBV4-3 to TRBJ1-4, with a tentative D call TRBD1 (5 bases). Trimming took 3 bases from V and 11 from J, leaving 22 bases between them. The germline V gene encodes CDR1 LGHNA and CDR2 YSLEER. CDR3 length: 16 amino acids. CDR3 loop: CASSQDLGPTAEKLFF. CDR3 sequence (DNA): TGCGCCAGCAGCCAGGACCTGGGCCCGACAGCGGAGAAACTGTTTTTT.

Here the CDR3 reads CASTEASWDNEQFF. The CDR3 nucleotides are TGTGCCAGCACCGAAGCATCTTGGGACAATGAGCAGTTCTTC. This chain joins TRBV2 and TRBJ2-1; D remains ambiguous. The CDR3 covers 14 residues. Trimming took 7 bases from V and 5 from J, leaving 15 bases between them. Germline values: CDR1 SNHLY, CDR2 FYNNEI. Based on the CDR3 plus reference TRBV2 and TRBJ2-1, the full variable domain is EPEVTQTPSHQVTQMGQEVILRCVPISNHLYFYWYRQILGQKVEFLVSFYNNEISEKSEIFDDQFSVERPDGSNFTLKIRSTKLEDSAMYFCASTEASWDNEQFFGPGTRLTVL.

This chain's CDR3 is CASNRGLETQYF. The CDR3 nucleotides read TGTGCCAGCAATCGGGGTTTGGAGACCCAGTACTTC. V and J are TRBV2 and TRBJ2-5, with D possibly matching TRBD2 (5 bases). The CDR3 has 12 amino acids. V gave up 7 bases and J gave up 5 bases, with 11 bases separating them. Germline V gene sequence: CDR1 SNHLY, CDR2 FYNNEI.

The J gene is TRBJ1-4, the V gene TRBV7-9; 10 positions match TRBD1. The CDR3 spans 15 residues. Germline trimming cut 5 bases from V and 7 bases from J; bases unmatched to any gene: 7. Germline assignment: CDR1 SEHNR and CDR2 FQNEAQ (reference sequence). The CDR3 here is CASSIPRDRGEKLFF. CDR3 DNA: TGTGCCAGCAGCATCCCGCGGGACAGGGGTGAAAAACTGTTTTTT.